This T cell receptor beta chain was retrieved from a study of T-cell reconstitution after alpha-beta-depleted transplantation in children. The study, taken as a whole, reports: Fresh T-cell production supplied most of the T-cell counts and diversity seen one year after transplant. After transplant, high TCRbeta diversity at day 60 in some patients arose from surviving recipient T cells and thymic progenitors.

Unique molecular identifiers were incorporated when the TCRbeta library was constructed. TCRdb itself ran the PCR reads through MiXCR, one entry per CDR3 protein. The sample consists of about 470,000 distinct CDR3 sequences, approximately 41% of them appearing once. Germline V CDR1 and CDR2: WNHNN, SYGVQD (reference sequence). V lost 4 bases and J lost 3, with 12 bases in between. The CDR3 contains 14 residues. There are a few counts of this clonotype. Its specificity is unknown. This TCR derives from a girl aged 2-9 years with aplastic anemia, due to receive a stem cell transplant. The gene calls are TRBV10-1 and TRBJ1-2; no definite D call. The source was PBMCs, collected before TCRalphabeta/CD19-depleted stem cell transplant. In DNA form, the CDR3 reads TGCGCCAGCAGTGCGGGCGGTGGGGACTATGGCTACACCTTC. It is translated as CASSAGGGDYGYTF.